The next 16 T cell receptor beta chains were all read from a single sample in a study of T cells after posttransplantation cyclophosphamide. Clones were read by immunoSEQ multiplex PCR, and TCRdb kept only the in-frame ones, dropping some. This sample carries about 38,000 clones, none of them present only once. The sequenced material came from PBMCs. The source of these receptors is a man between 50 and 59 years old in good health, CMV-negative, and a related stem cell transplant donor.

This clone was observed at least ten times. This chain links TRBV2 with TRBJ2-1; TRBD2 aligns across 9 bases. After removal of 8 bases from V and 5 bases from J, the junction contained 10 bases not matched to a gene. Germline CDR1 is SNHLY and CDR2 is FYNNEI. CDR3 length: 15 amino acids. This CDR3 reads CASHPLAGEDNEQFF. DNA for the CDR3: TGTGCCAGCCACCCCTTAGCGGGAGAAGACAATGAGCAGTTCTTC.

This clone was seen repeatedly, ten times or more. CDR3: CASSQDPSDYEQFF. In DNA, the CDR3 is TGTGCCAGCAGCCAAGACCCTAGCGACTATGAGCAGTTCTTC. V usage is TRBV4-2 and J usage is TRBJ2-1; maybe TRBD2 (6 bases). The CDR3 is 14 amino acids. V lost 0 bases and J 8 bases, leaving 11 bases between the germline ends. Germline CDR1 and CDR2: LGHNA and YNFKEQ.

This chain joins TRBV11-1 and TRBJ2-2; 9 nucleotides align to TRBD1. V lost 5 bases to trimming and J lost 6 bases; unmatched junction nucleotides: 4. The CDR3 extends over 14 amino acids. From germline, CDR1 is SGHAT and CDR2 FQDESV (reference sequence). The chain's CDR3 is CASSQGQGSGELFF. The CDR3 DNA reads TGTGCCAGCAGCCAAGGACAGGGGTCCGGGGAGCTGTTTTTT. The full variable domain, rest sourced from reference TRBV11-1 and TRBJ2-2, is EAEVAQSPRYKITEKSQAVAFWCDPISGHATLYWYRQILGQGPELLVQFQDESVVDDSQLPKDRFSAERLKGVDSTLKIQPAELGDSAMYLCASSQGQGSGELFFGEGSRLTVL.

This clone was seen ten or more times. The chain couples TRBV4-1 to TRBJ2-1, with TRBD2 identical over 9 bases. CDR3 length: 18 residues. Trimming at V came to 0 bases and at J to 4 bases, leaving 10 bases not matched to a gene. The germline V gene has CDR1 MGHRA and CDR2 YSYEKL. The CDR3 is CASSQDPALAGRYNEQFF. The CDR3 DNA is TGCGCCAGCAGCCAAGACCCTGCCCTAGCGGGGAGGTACAATGAGCAGTTCTTC.

This clone was seen repeatedly, ten times or more. The chain is built from TRBV5-1 and TRBJ1-2, with D tentatively TRBD1 (6 bases). This CDR3 has 15 residues. The V end was cut by 0 bases, the J end by 8 bases, with 17 bases between. Germline-derived CDR1 and CDR2 are SGHRS and YFSETQ. CDR3 protein: CASSLGLTSGEGYTF. The CDR3 nucleotides read TGCGCCAGCAGCTTGGGCTTAACCTCAGGGGAAGGCTACACCTTC.

This clone was seen a few times. CDR3 coding DNA: TGTGCCAGCAGCTTCGGACAGATGGACTACGAGCAGTACTTC. It codes for CASSFGQMDYEQYF. The chain links TRBV9 to TRBJ2-7; D is perhaps TRBD1 (6 bases). Germline CDR1 is SGDLS and CDR2 is YYNGEE. The CDR3 is 14 residues long. Between the trimmed V and J ends, which lost 4 bases and 3 bases, there was a span of 14 bases.

This clone was seen ten or more times. The rearrangement uses TRBV7-2 and TRBJ1-1; the D gene is possibly TRBD1 (6 bases). The CDR3 loop spans 15 amino acids. Germline-derived CDR1 and CDR2 are SGHTA and FQGNSA. V lost 2 bases to trimming and J lost 0 bases, with 10 bases between them. CDR3 sequence (DNA): TGTGCCAGCAGCTTATGGGGGGGCCTGAACACTGAAGCTTTCTTT. It translates to CASSLWGGLNTEAFF.

This clone appeared many times. The chain combines TRBV7-8 with TRBJ2-2; unclear D gene. The length of the CDR3 is 14 residues. Germline lookup yields CDR1 SGHVS and CDR2 FQNEAQ. V shed 2 bases and J shed 4 bases, with 8 bases lying between them. This CDR3 reads CASSLPTPTGELFF. CDR3 coding DNA: TGTGCCAGCAGCTTACCCACTCCCACCGGGGAGCTGTTTTTT.

This clone was picked up many times. The chain joins TRBV6-1 to TRBJ1-1, with TRBD1 identical over 7 bases. This CDR3 comprises 14 residues. CDR1 is MNHNS and CDR2 is SASEGT in the germline V gene. V dropped 6 bases and J dropped 3; count of bases not matched to a gene: 7. The CDR3 DNA reads as TGTGCCAGCAGACCGGGACAGTACTACACTGAAGCTTTCTTT. It codes for CASRPGQYYTEAFF.

This clone was recorded at least ten times. The J gene is TRBJ1-2, the V gene TRBV5-1; D perhaps matches TRBD1 (6 bases). This CDR3 is 16 amino acids long. The V gene lost 3 bases and the J gene lost 8 bases, with 23 bases spanning the gap. The germline V gene encodes CDR1 SGHRS and CDR2 YFSETQ. The CDR3 is CASSSTTVGGPEGYTF. The CDR3 nucleotides are TGCGCCAGCAGCTCGACCACCGTCGGGGGGCCTGAGGGCTACACCTTC.

This clone came up many times. The chain uses TRBV6-5 and TRBJ2-7, with D possibly being TRBD1 (6 bases). CDR1 and CDR2 from the germline V gene are MNHEY and SVGAGI. This CDR3 is built from 15 residues. Trimming cost V 0 bases and J 3 bases, with 12 bases left between them. For the CDR3, the DNA is TGTGCCAGCAGTTACTCAGCCAGGGGAGACTACGAGCAGTACTTC. Translation: CASSYSARGDYEQYF.

This clone was found a few times. The chain carries TRBV20-1 and TRBJ1-1; no definite D call. This CDR3 contains 11 residues. Trimming pared 3 bases from V and 8 bases from J, leaving 10 bases between. Germline CDR1 and CDR2: DFQATT and SNEGSKA (reference sequence). The CDR3 here is CSASSGIEAFF. CDR3 in DNA: TGCAGTGCTAGTTCGGGGATCGAAGCTTTCTTT.

This clone is classed as medium-sized (0.01 to 0.1%). V and J are TRBV19 and TRBJ1-1; D is uncertain. Per germline, CDR1 LNHDA and CDR2 SQIVND (reference sequence). The CDR3 is made up of 14 amino acids. Deletions cut 6 bases from V and 0 bases from J, with 11 bases between. The DNA of the CDR3 is TGTGCCAGTAGCGTAGCGTTGATGAACACTGAAGCTTTCTTT. Protein: CASSVALMNTEAFF.

In this sample, this clone turned up many times. The genes are TRBV7-9 and TRBJ2-3, with D hard to call. The ends were cut back, 7 bases at V and 4 bases at J, with 6 bases in the middle. The germline CDR1 and CDR2 sequences are SEHNR and FQNEAQ (reference sequence). This CDR3 is built from 11 residues. The CDR3 DNA follows: TGTGCCAGCACGTTAGCAGATACGCAGTATTTT. This sequence encodes CASTLADTQYF. The entire variable domain, with the rest obtained from reference TRBV7-9 and TRBJ2-3, is as follows: DTGVSQNPRHKITKRGQNVTFRCDPISEHNRLYWYRQTLGQGPEFLTYFQNEAQLEKSRLLSDRFSAERPKGSFSTLEIQRTEQGDSAMYLCASTLADTQYFGPGTRLTVL.

This clone was seen many times. The chain joins TRBV9 to TRBJ1-2, with D perhaps TRBD1 (6 bases). This CDR3 region has 15 residues. Germline V CDR1 and CDR2: SGDLS, YYNGEE. V shed 3 bases and J shed 2 bases, with 14 bases lying between them. CDR3 coding DNA: TGTGCCAGCAGCGGAAACAGGGTGAGCAACTATGGCTACACCTTC. Its translation is CASSGNRVSNYGYTF.

This clone was seen ten or more times. J is TRBJ1-2 and V is TRBV7-9, with TRBD1 as a possible D gene (6 bases). Germline V lookup: CDR1 SEHNR, CDR2 FQNEAQ (reference sequence). This CDR3 has 13 amino acids. V was trimmed by 2 bases and J by 6 bases, leaving 10 bases between them. The CDR3 protein is CASSLSTGDGYTF. The CDR3 DNA is TGTGCCAGCAGCTTATCGACAGGAGATGGCTACACCTTC.